These 20 T cell receptor beta chains originate from one sample sequenced in a study of blood T cells in healthy people across ages. With a J-beta primer mix and a sample-barcoded 5' primer, a second PCR ran about 6 to 11 cycles. TCRdb processed the 5' RACE reads anew with MiXCR; each CDR3 protein has one entry. The table includes around 650,000 distinct CDR3 sequences, 40% to 45% detected once. Material for sequencing was blood. These receptors originate from a man older than 75 in good health.

Only a few counts were recorded for this clonotype. This chain links TRBV4-1 with TRBJ1-2; 11 bases fit TRBD1. Germline V lookup: CDR1 MGHRA, CDR2 YSYEKL. This CDR3 is built from 15 residues. The V gene end was trimmed by 0 bases and the J gene end by 8 bases; junction bases not matched to a gene: 5. The CDR3 protein is CASSQDWDRGNGYTF. The CDR3 nucleotides read TGCGCCAGCAGCCAAGATTGGGACAGGGGGAACGGCTACACCTTC.

For this clonotype: This clone may be a read error of a much larger clone one base away. The chain employs TRBV29-1 and TRBJ2-3, with TRBD1 matching over 7 bases. The CDR3 is 18 residues long. Germline V gives CDR1 SQVTM, CDR2 ANQGSEA. CDR3 loop: CGVEDEILQGWFTDTQYF. Written as DNA, the CDR3 is TGCGGCGTTGAAGACGAGATTTTACAGGGGTGGTTCACAGATACGCAGTATTTT.

This clonotype has a handful of counts. A read error may explain this, as a much larger clone is one base away. CDR3 DNA: TGTGCCAGCAGTTACTCGCGGACAGGCGTGGGGCAGTACTTC. It specifies CASSYSRTGVGQYF. This chain links TRBV6-2 or TRBV6-3 with TRBJ2-4; 7 bases fit TRBD1. V lost 0 bases, J lost 13 bases, and 9 bases stayed unmatched. CDR3 length equals 14 residues. In germline, CDR1 is MNHEY, CDR2 SVGEGT.

The CDR3 bases are TGTGCCAGCAGTTATAGCTCCTCCGGGAGCGAGCAGTACTTC. Translating gives CASSYSSSGSEQYF. J is TRBJ2-7 and V is TRBV6-2 or TRBV6-3, with TRBD2 as a possible D gene (6 bases). Germline values: CDR1 MNHEY, CDR2 SVGEGT. V was cut by 3 bases and J by 6 bases, with 15 bases left in between. This CDR3 region has 14 residues.

This rearrangement joins TRBV20-1 to TRBJ2-6; D is undetermined. This CDR3 is built from 15 residues. CDR1 is DFQATT and CDR2 is SNEGSKA in the germline V gene (reference sequence). V lost 3 bases to trimming and J lost 1 base, with 10 bases between them. The CDR3 coding sequence is TGCAGTGCTAGTGATAAGCCATCTGGGGCCAACGTCCTGACTTTC. This codes for CSASDKPSGANVLTF.

V is TRBV14 and J is TRBJ2-2; D is possibly TRBD2 (6 bases). The CDR3 spans 16 residues. The ends were cut back, 2 bases at V and 0 bases at J, with 10 bases in the middle. Germline assignment: CDR1 SGHDN and CDR2 FVKESK. This chain's CDR3 is CASSQSVAANTGELFF. The CDR3 nucleotides read TGTGCCAGCAGCCAATCGGTAGCGGCGAACACCGGGGAGCTGTTTTTT.

The chain links TRBV27 to TRBJ1-1; a weak D match, TRBD1 (5 bases). V gave up 1 base and J gave up 6 bases, with 12 bases separating them. Germline CDR1 MNHEY, CDR2 SMNVEV (reference sequence). This CDR3 is built from 14 residues. In DNA form, the CDR3 reads TGTGCCAGCAGTTTATTAGGAACGGGGGCTGAAGCTTTCTTT. The encoded protein is CASSLLGTGAEAFF.

The genes are TRBV20-1 and TRBJ2-7, with 8 bases aligning to TRBD1. The germline CDR1 and CDR2 sequences are DFQATT and SNEGSKA (reference sequence). Trimming removed 0 bases from V and 0 bases from J; junction bases left unmatched: 4. This CDR3 contains 15 residues. The CDR3 region has the DNA TGCAGTGCTAGAGATACTGGGACAGGCTCCTACGAGCAGTACTTC. Its protein is CSARDTGTGSYEQYF.

V is TRBV28 and J is TRBJ1-1; TRBD1 is a possible D gene (5 bases). Germline V gene data show CDR1 as MDHEN and CDR2 as SYDVKM. Trimming cost V 3 bases and J 7 bases, with 15 bases left between them. The CDR3 is 14 amino acids. The CDR3 here is CASSFFGARREAFF. For the CDR3, the DNA is TGTGCCAGCAGTTTTTTCGGGGCTCGTCGTGAAGCTTTCTTT. The full variable domain, in which reference TRBV28 and TRBJ1-1 provide the parts outside the CDR3, is DVKVTQSSRYLVKRTGEKVFLECVQDMDHENMFWYRQDPGLGLRLIYFSYDVKMKEKGDIPEGYSVSREKKERFSLILESASTNQTSMYLCASSFFGARREAFFGQGTRLTVV.

This clonotype occurred many times. This rearrangement joins TRBV4-3 to TRBJ1-2; D is unclear. CDR1 is LGHNA, CDR2 YSLEER, per germline. Trimming removed 0 bases at V and 2 bases at J, with 10 bases between. This CDR3 is 15 amino acids long. CDR3 sequence reads: CASSQDPWANYGYTF. CDR3 DNA sequence: TGCGCCAGCAGCCAAGATCCCTGGGCCAACTATGGCTACACCTTC.

A few counts support this clonotype. This chain joins TRBV12-3 or TRBV12-4 and TRBJ2-3; 11 bases align to TRBD2. Trimming removed 3 bases from V and 3 bases from J; junction bases left unmatched: 5. The CDR3 extends over 16 amino acids. In DNA form, the CDR3 reads TGTGCCAGCAGTTTCCCTAGCGGGGGGACGACAGATACGCAGTATTTT. As protein: CASSFPSGGTTDTQYF.

The J gene is TRBJ2-5, the V gene TRBV20-1; 10 positions agree with TRBD2. This CDR3 has 16 residues. Losses at the gene ends were 5 bases for V and 1 base for J; bases not matched to a gene: 10. CDR1 and CDR2 from the germline V gene are DFQATT and SNEGSKA (reference sequence). The CDR3: CSASPLAGVLQETQYF. The DNA for the CDR3 is TGCAGTGCTTCCCCTCTAGCGGGGGTCCTCCAAGAGACCCAGTACTTC.

The chain has TRBV6-2 or TRBV6-3 and TRBJ2-5, with TRBD2 matching over 8 bases. CDR3 length equals 15 residues. The J segment lost 5 bases and the V segment lost 6 bases, leaving 11 bases of the junction unmatched. Germline-derived CDR1 and CDR2 are MNHEY and SVGEGT. In DNA form, the CDR3 reads TGTGCCAGCAGGCTCTTGAGCGGGAGTATGGAGACCCAGTACTTC. Its translation: CASRLLSGSMETQYF.

The gene calls are TRBV27 and TRBJ2-3; D uncertain. This CDR3 region has 15 residues. Germline lookup yields CDR1 MNHEY and CDR2 SMNVEV (reference sequence). V was shortened by 0 bases and J by 3 bases, with 10 bases between the two germline ends. Here the CDR3 DNA reads TGTGCCAGCAGTTTATCAAGCCCATCTACAGATACGCAGTATTTT. Translated: CASSLSSPSTDTQYF.

Only a few counts were recorded for this clonotype. The J gene is TRBJ2-7, the V gene TRBV7-2; the match to TRBD2 covers 14 bases. The CDR3 totals 15 residues. The junction had 4 bases not matched to a gene; V was cut back by 5 bases and J by 4 bases. Germline V gene sequence: CDR1 SGHTA, CDR2 FQGNSA. The CDR3 nucleotides are TGTGCCAGCAGCCGGACTAGCGGGAGGAGGTACGAGCAGTACTTC. Amino acids: CASSRTSGRRYEQYF.

V usage is TRBV12-3 or TRBV12-4 and J usage is TRBJ2-1; the match to TRBD2 covers 11 bases. The CDR3 is 16 residues long. V shed 2 bases, J shed 13 bases, and the junction held 13 bases outside the gene matches. The CDR3 nucleotides read TGTGCCAGCAGTTTACCCCTAGCGGGAGGACGGGGGACCCAGTTCTTC. As protein: CASSLPLAGGRGTQFF.

The table lists this clonotype with a few counts. The V and J genes are TRBV10-3 and TRBJ2-7; D perhaps matches TRBD2 (6 bases). Germline V gives CDR1 ENHRY, CDR2 SYGVKD. The CDR3 length is 16 residues. Trimming removed 0 bases from V and 0 bases from J, with 12 bases in between. In nucleotides, the CDR3 is TGTGCCATCAGTGAGTCGGGGGAGGCTCGCTCCTACGAGCAGTACTTC. This codes for CAISESGEARSYEQYF.

The gene calls are TRBV21-1 and TRBJ2-2; the table assigns TRBD1, which was not confirmed against the DNA. TRBV21-1 is designated a pseudogene. The CDR3 is 20 residues long. CDR3 in DNA: TGTGCCTGCAGCAAGGTTCGTCCGGGACAATCGAAAGTAAACACCGGGGAGCTGTTTTTT. This sequence encodes CACSKVRPGQSKVNTGELFF.

The rearrangement joins TRBV7-2 to TRBJ2-7; D remains ambiguous. The CDR3 has 16 amino acids. Deletions cut 1 base from V and 2 bases from J, with 15 bases between. CDR1 and CDR2 from the germline V gene are SGHTA and FQGNSA. CDR3 sequence reads: CASSLDMGSLPYEQYF. In DNA, the CDR3 is TGTGCCAGCAGCTTAGACATGGGCTCCCTACCCTACGAGCAGTACTTC.

The sample holds one count of this clonotype. This chain links TRBV28 with TRBJ2-1; D remains unclear. CDR1 is MDHEN, CDR2 SYDVKM, per germline. The CDR3 runs to 13 residues. Trimming took off 3 bases at V and 8 bases at J, with 11 bases between the two ends. CDR3 protein: CASSFGGSYEQFF. In DNA form, the CDR3 reads TGTGCCAGCAGTTTCGGTGGCAGCTATGAGCAGTTCTTC. The variable domain in full, with the rest retrieved from reference TRBV28 and TRBJ2-1, is DVKVTQSSRYLVKRTGEKVFLECVQDMDHENMFWYRQDPGLGLRLIYFSYDVKMKEKGDIPEGYSVSREKKERFSLILESASTNQTSMYLCASSFGGSYEQFFGPGTRLTVL.